The sequence of this TCR beta chain was determined in a study of T cell repertoires in cytomegalovirus infection. About the research overall: Public TCR beta signatures marked donors with CMV infection and the matching HLA.

CDR3 length: 16 residues. Trimming pared 8 bases from V and 0 bases from J, leaving 17 bases between. Germline CDR1 is LNHDA and CDR2 is SQIVND (reference sequence). TCRdb used MiXCR to reprocess the reads, holding one entry per CDR3 protein. The repertoire has about 770,000 distinct CDR3 sequences, around 29% of them found once; the top ten carry around 13%. About this clonotype itself: The antigen is undetermined.

The rearrangement uses TRBV19 and TRBJ1-5; D is ambiguous. The source of this sequence is a human donor in good health (CMV status not recorded). Some clones in this sample may be carry-over from other donors' samples. Here the sequenced sample was cultured CD8+ T cells from PBMCs, taken from culture after CMV antigen stimulation. The CDR3 protein is CASGSWTDYSNQPQHF. In nucleotides, the CDR3 is TGTGCCAGTGGGAGCTGGACGGATTATAGCAATCAGCCCCAGCATTTT.